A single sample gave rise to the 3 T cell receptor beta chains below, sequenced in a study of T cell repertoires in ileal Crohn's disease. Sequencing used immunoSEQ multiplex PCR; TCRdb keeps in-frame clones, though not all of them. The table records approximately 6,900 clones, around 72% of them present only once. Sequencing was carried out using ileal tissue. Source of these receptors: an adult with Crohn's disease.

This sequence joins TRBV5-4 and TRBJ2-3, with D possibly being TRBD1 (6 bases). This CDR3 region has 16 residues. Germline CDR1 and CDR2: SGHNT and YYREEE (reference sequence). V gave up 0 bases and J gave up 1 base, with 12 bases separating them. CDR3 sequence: CASSLEQGWGTDTQYF. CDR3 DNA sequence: TGTGCCAGCAGCTTGGAACAGGGATGGGGCACAGATACGCAGTATTTT.

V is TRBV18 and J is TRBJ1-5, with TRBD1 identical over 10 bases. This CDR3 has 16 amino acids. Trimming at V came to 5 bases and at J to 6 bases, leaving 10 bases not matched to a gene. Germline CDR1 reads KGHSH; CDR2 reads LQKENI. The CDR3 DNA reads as TGTGCCAGCTCAGGGGAGACAGGGGGCGAGAGTCAGCCCCAGCATTTT. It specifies CASSGETGGESQPQHF.

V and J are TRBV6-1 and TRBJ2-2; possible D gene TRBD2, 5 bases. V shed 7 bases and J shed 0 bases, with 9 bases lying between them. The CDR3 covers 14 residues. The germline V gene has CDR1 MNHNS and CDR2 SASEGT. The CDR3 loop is CASMDSTNTGELFF. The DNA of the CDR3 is TGTGCCAGCATGGACTCGACGAACACCGGGGAGCTGTTTTTT.